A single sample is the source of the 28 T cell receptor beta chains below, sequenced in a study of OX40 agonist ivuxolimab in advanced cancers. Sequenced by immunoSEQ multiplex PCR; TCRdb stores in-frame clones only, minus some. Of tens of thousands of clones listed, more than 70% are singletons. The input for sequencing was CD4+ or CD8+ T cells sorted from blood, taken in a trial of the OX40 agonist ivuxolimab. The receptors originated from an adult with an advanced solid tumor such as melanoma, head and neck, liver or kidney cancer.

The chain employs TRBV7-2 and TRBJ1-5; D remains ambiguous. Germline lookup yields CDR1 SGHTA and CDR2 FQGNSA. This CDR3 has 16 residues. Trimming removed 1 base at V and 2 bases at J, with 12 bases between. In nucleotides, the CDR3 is TGTGCCAGCAGCTTAGATCCGGTGGCGGGCAATCAGCCCCAGCATTTT. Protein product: CASSLDPVAGNQPQHF.

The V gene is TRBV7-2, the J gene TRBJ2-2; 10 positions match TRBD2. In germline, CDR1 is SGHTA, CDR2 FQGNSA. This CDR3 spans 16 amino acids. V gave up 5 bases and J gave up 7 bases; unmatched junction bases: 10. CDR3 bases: TGTGCCAGCAGCGTAAATAGCGGGAGGAACGGCGGGGAGCTGTTTTTT. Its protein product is CASSVNSGRNGGELFF.

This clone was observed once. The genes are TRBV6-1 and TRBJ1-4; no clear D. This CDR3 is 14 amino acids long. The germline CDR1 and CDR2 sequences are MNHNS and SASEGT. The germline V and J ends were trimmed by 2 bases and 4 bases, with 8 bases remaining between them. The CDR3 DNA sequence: TGTGCCAGCAGTGAAAGTCTTGGTAATGAAAAACTGTTTTTT. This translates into CASSESLGNEKLFF.

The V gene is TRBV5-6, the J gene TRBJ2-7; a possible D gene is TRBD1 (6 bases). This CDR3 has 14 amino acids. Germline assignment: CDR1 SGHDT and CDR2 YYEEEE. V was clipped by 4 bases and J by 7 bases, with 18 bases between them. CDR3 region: CASSEGHQLGEQYF. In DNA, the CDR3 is TGTGCCAGCAGCGAGGGACACCAACTGGGGGAGCAGTACTTC. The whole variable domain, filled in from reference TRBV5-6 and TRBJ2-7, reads DAGVTQSPTHLIKTRGQQVTLRCSPKSGHDTVSWYQQALGQGPQFIFQYYEEEERQRGNFPDRFSGHQFPNYSSELNVNALLLGDSALYLCASSEGHQLGEQYFGPGTRLTVT.

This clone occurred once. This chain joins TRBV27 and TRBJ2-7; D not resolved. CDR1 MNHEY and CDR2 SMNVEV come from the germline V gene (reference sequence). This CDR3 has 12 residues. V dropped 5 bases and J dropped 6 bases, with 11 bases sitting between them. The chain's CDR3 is CASSTSWGEQYF. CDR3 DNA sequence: TGTGCCAGCAGTACCAGCTGGGGCGAGCAGTACTTC.

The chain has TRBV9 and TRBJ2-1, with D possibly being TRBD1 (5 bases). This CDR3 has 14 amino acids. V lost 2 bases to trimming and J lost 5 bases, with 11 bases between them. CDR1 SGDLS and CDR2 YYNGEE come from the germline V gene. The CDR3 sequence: CASSVLDKNNEQFF. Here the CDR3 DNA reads TGTGCCAGCAGCGTCTTGGACAAAAACAATGAGCAGTTCTTC.

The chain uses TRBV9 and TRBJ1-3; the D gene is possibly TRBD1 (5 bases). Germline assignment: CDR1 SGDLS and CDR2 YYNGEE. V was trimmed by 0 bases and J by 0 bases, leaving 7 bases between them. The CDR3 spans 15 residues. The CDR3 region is CASSVEDTSGNTIYF. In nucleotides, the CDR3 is TGTGCCAGCAGCGTAGAGGACACCTCTGGAAACACCATATATTTT.

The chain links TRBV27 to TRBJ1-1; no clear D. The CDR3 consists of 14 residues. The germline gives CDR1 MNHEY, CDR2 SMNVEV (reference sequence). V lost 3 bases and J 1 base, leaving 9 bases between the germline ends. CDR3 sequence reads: CASSFLTANTEAFF. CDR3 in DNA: TGTGCCAGCAGTTTTCTCACAGCGAACACTGAAGCTTTCTTT.

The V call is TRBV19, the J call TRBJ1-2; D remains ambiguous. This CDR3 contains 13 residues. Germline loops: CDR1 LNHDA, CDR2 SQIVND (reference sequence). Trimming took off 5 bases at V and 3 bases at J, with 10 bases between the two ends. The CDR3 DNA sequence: TGTGCCAGTAGTCTGGAGGCAGACTATGGCTACACCTTC. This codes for CASSLEADYGYTF.

CDR3 sequence (DNA): TGCGCCAGCAGTGTAGGGGGACGGGGCGTGCTCCAAGAGACCCAGTACTTC. Amino acids: CASSVGGRGVLQETQYF. The V call is TRBV10-1, the J call TRBJ2-5; possible D gene TRBD1, 6 bases. The length of the CDR3 is 17 residues. Germline V gene sequence: CDR1 WNHNN, CDR2 SYGVQD (reference sequence). V shed 4 bases and J shed 1 base, with 19 bases lying between them.

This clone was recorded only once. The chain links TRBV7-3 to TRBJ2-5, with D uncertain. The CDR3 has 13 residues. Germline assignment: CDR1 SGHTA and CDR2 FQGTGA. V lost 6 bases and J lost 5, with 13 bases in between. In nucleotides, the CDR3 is TGTGCCAGCAGTCCGATCACCGGGGAGACCCAGTACTTC. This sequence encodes CASSPITGETQYF.

For the CDR3, the DNA is TGTGCCAGCAACACATGGGGGGGGCAAAATCAGCCCCAGCATTTT. Its translation is CASNTWGGQNQPQHF. The rearrangement joins TRBV2 to TRBJ1-5; weak D call: TRBD1 (6 bases). The CDR3 consists of 15 residues. Germline-derived CDR1 and CDR2 are SNHLY and FYNNEI. V shed 7 bases and J shed 4 bases, with 17 bases lying between them.

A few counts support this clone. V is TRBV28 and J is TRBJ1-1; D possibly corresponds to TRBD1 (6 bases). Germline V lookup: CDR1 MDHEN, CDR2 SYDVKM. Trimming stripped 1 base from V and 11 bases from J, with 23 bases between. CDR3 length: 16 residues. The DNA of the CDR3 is TGTGCCAGCAGTTTATTGTACAGGGCGCGTTCCAAGGGGGCTTTCTTT. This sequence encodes CASSLLYRARSKGAFF.

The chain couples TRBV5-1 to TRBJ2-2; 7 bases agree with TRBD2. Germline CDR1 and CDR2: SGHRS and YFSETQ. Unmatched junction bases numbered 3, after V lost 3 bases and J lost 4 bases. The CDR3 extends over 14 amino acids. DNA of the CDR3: TGCGCCAGCAGCTGGGAGGGCCCCACCGGGGAGCTGTTTTTT. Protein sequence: CASSWEGPTGELFF.

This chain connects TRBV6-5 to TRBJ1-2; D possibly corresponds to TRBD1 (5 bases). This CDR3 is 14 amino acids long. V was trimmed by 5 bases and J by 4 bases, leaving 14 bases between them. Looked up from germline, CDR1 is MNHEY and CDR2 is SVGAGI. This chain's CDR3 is CASSARVGLYGYTF. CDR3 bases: TGTGCCAGCAGTGCCAGGGTGGGGCTCTATGGCTACACCTTC.

This CDR3 is CASSSLYQPQHF. The CDR3 nucleotides are TGTGCCAGCAGTTCTCTCTATCAGCCCCAGCATTTT. The chain carries TRBV28 and TRBJ1-5; D not resolved. V was clipped by 4 bases and J by 5 bases, with 6 bases between them. This CDR3 spans 12 amino acids. Germline V gives CDR1 MDHEN, CDR2 SYDVKM.

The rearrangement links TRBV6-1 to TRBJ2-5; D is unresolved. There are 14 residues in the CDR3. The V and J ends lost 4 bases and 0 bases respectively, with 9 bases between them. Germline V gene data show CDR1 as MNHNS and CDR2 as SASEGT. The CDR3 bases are TGTGCCAGCAGTGGTCAGACATACCAAGAGACCCAGTACTTC. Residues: CASSGQTYQETQYF.

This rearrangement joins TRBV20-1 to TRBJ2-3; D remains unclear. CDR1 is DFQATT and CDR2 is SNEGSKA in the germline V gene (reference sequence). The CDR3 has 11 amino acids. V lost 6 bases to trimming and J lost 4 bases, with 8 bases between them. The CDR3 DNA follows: TGCAGTGCCCATCGCGCAGATACGCAGTATTTT. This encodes CSAHRADTQYF.

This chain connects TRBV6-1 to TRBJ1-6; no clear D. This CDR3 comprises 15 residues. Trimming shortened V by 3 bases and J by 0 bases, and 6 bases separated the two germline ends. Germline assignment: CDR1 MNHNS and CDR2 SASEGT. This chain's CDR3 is CASSDESSYNSPLHF. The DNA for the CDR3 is TGTGCCAGCAGTGATGAGAGCTCCTATAATTCACCCCTCCACTTT.

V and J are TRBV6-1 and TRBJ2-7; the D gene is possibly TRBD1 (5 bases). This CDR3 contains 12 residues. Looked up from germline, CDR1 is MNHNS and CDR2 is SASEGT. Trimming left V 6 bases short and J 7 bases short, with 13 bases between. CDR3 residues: CASRLPGKEQYF. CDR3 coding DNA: TGTGCCAGCAGGCTCCCAGGGAAGGAGCAGTACTTC.

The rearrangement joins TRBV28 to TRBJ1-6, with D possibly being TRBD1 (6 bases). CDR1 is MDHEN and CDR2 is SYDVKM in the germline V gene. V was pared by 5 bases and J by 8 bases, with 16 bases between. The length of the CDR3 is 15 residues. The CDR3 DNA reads TGTGCCAGCAGTCTCCACGCCTCAGGGGATTCACCCCTCCACTTT. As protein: CASSLHASGDSPLHF.

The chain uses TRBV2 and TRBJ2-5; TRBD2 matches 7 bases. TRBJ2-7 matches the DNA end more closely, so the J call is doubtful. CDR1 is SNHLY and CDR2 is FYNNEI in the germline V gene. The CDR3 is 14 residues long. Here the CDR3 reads CASSVDVGRYEQYF. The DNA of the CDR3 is TGTGCCAGCAGTGTTGACGTCGGGAGGTACGAGCAGTACTTC.

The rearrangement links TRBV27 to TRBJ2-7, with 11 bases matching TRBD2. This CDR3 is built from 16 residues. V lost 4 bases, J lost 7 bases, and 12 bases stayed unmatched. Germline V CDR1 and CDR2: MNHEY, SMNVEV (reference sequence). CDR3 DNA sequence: TGTGCCAGCAGTTCTGGTAGCGGGGGGGCACCGGTTGAGCAGTACTTC. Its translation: CASSSGSGGAPVEQYF.

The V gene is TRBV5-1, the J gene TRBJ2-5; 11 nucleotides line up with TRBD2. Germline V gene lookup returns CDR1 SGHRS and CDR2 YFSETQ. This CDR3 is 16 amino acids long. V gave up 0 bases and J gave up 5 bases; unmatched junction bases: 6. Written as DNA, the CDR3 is TGCGCCAGCAGCTTGGCCGCTAGCGGGGGGTATGAGACCCAGTACTTC. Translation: CASSLAASGGYETQYF. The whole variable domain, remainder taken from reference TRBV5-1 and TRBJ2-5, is KAGVTQTPRYLIKTRGQQVTLSCSPISGHRSVSWYQQTPGQGLQFLFEYFSETQRNKGNFPGRFSGRQFSNSRSEMNVSTLELGDSALYLCASSLAASGGYETQYFGPGTRLLVL.

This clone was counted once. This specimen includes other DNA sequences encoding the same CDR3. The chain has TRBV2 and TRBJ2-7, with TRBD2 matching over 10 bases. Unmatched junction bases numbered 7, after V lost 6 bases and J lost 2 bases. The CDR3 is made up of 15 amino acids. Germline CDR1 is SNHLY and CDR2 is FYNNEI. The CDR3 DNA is TGTGCCAGCAGGAGGCTAGCGGGGGAGACCTACGAGCAGTACTTC. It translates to CASRRLAGETYEQYF.

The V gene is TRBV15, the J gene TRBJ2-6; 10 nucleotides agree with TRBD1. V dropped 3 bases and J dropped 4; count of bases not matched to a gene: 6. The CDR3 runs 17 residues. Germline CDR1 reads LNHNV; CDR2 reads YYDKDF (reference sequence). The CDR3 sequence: CATSSGTGVAGANVLTF. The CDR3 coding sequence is TGTGCCACCAGCAGTGGGACAGGGGTCGCCGGGGCCAACGTCCTGACTTTC.

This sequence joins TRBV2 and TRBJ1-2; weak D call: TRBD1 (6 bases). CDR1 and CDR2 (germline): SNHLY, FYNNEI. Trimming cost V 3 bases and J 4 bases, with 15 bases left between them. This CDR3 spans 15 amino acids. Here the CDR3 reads CASSETRDTGYGYTF. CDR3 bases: TGTGCCAGCAGTGAGACCCGGGACACAGGCTATGGCTACACCTTC.

The CDR3 DNA follows: TGCAGCGTTGAGAGTGGGGATCGGGCGACCCAGTACTTC. It specifies CSVESGDRATQYF. The V call is TRBV29-1, the J call TRBJ2-5; D is ambiguous. Trimming took 3 bases from V and 7 from J, leaving 15 bases between them. The CDR3 is made up of 13 amino acids. Germline assignment: CDR1 SQVTM and CDR2 ANQGSEA.